The rows below give T cell receptor beta chains drawn from one sample of a study of Ad26.COV2.S vaccination and SARS-CoV-2 variants. Sequenced by immunoSEQ multiplex PCR; TCRdb stores in-frame clones only, minus some. Altogether about 400,000 clones are present, about 89% being singletons, with the ten largest covering 1.5% to 2%. Sequenced material: peripheral blood, taken in a trial of Ad26.COV2.S vaccine versus placebo. All receptors derive from a person between 18 and 65 years old who received the Ad26.COV2.S COVID-19 vaccine or a placebo. Both conserved end residues are part of each CDR3. A D gene is named only where the DNA matches it firmly. Part of the rows lack a size; the others show once, few, many or a class for expanded clones.

DNA	CDR3	length	size	D	V	J
TGTGCCAGCAGTGTTCTAGCGGAGGCGGGCGAGCAGTACTTC	CASSVLAEAGEQYF	14	NA	TRBD2	TRBV2	TRBJ2-7
TGTGCCAGCAGAAAACAGGGGGGGAACCAAGAGACCCAGTACTTC	CASRKQGGNQETQYF	15	NA	NA	TRBV28	TRBJ2-5
TGTGCCAGCAGCCCCACCCGACAGGGGCAGACAGATACGCAGTATTTT	CASSPTRQGQTDTQYF	16	NA	TRBD1	TRBV5-6	TRBJ2-3
TGTGCCAGCAGCCACGCAGGGCGGAGTACTGAAGCTTTCTTT	CASSHAGRSTEAFF	14	NA	NA	TRBV7-3	TRBJ1-1
TGTGCCAGCAGTTTAGACACCGGAAACACCATATATTTT	CASSLDTGNTIYF	13	NA	NA	TRBV12-3/TRBV12-4	TRBJ1-3
TGTGCCAGCAGTGCAAATCAGCCCCAGCATTTT	CASSANQPQHF	11	NA	NA	TRBV2	TRBJ1-5
TGTGCCAGCAGCCAAGGACTAGCCAAAAACATTCAGTACTTC	CASSQGLAKNIQYF	14	few	NA	TRBV3-1/TRBV3-2	TRBJ2-4
TGTGCCACCAGTGATTACCGGGGGCGTGACACCGGGGAGCTGTTTTTT	CATSDYRGRDTGELFF	16	NA	NA	TRBV24-1	TRBJ2-2
TGTGCCAGCTCACCTCAATACCCCGGGACCACCGGGGAGCTGTTTTTT	CASSPQYPGTTGELFF	16	NA	NA	TRBV18	TRBJ2-2
TGTGCCAGCAGCGTAGAGACAGGGGATGGCTACACCTTC	CASSVETGDGYTF	13	NA	TRBD1	TRBV9	TRBJ1-2
TGTGCCAGCAGCTTAGATTTGCGGGAGGGTGGAGAGACCCAGTACTTC	CASSLDLREGGETQYF	16	NA	TRBD2	TRBV7-6	TRBJ2-5
TGTGCCATCAGTGACCCCCGGACTAGCGGGAGGGCCGTCTACGAGCAGTACTTC	CAISDPRTSGRAVYEQYF	18	NA	TRBD2	TRBV10-3	TRBJ2-7
TGCGCCAGCAGCCAAACTCCTATCGGGAGAGGTGGCTACAATGAGCAGTTCTTC	CASSQTPIGRGGYNEQFF	18	NA	NA	TRBV4-1	TRBJ2-1
TGCGCCAGCAGCCAAGATCTAAAGGGGTATAATGAAAAACTGTTTTTT	CASSQDLKGYNEKLFF	16	NA	NA	TRBV4-1	TRBJ1-4
TGTGCCTGGAGTAAACCTTGGGGAAGGGGGACGCAGGGACCTGAAGCTTTCTTT	CAWSKPWGRGTQGPEAFF	18	NA	NA	TRBV30	TRBJ1-1
TGTGCCAGCAGCGTGGGTAGCGGGCGCACAGATACGCAGTATTTT	CASSVGSGRTDTQYF	15	NA	TRBD2	TRBV9	TRBJ2-3
TGTGCCAGCACCACGCAACGGGAGTATGGCTACACCTTC	CASTTQREYGYTF	13	once	NA	TRBV2	TRBJ1-2
TGTGCCAGCAGCCCCTGGGGCGGCCTGGCCTACGAGCAGTACTTC	CASSPWGGLAYEQYF	15	NA	NA	TRBV7-2	TRBJ2-7
TGTGCCAGCAGTTCAGGGGCCTACGAGCAGTACTTC	CASSSGAYEQYF	12	NA	NA	TRBV27	TRBJ2-7
TGCGCCAGCAGCTTGGCTAGCGGGAGGGCCTTCGAGCAGTACTTC	CASSLASGRAFEQYF	15	once	TRBD2	TRBV5-1	TRBJ2-7
TGTGCCAGCAGTGGGGACTACAGAATAGCTAACTATGGCTACACCTTC	CASSGDYRIANYGYTF	16	NA	NA	TRBV6-1	TRBJ1-2
TGTGCCAGTAGTATCCCCGAAGGACTAGCGGGAGAACGGGAGCAGTACTTC	CASSIPEGLAGEREQYF	17	once	TRBD2	TRBV19	TRBJ2-7
TGTGCCAGCAGTCCAGGGATGTTTGACTACGAGCAGTACTTC	CASSPGMFDYEQYF	14	NA	NA	TRBV6-6	TRBJ2-7
TGCGCCAGCAGCCAAGATGGGAGGGCGGAAGATACGCAGTATTTT	CASSQDGRAEDTQYF	15	NA	TRBD2	TRBV4-1	TRBJ2-3
TGTGCCAGCAGTCTTCTTCCCACTAGCGGGAGATACGAGCAGTACTTC	CASSLLPTSGRYEQYF	16	few	TRBD2	TRBV14	TRBJ2-7
TGTGCCAGCAGCCCACCTAGCGGGAGGGCCTTCGAGCAGTACTTC	CASSPPSGRAFEQYF	15	NA	TRBD2	TRBV27	TRBJ2-7
TGTGCCAGCAGTTTCGACAGATTCTCCTACGAGCAGTACTTC	CASSFDRFSYEQYF	14	few	NA	TRBV7-3	TRBJ2-7
TGTGCCAGCAGCGTTGGAAGGTACACTGAAGCTTTCTTT	CASSVGRYTEAFF	13	once	NA	TRBV9	TRBJ1-1
TGTGCCAGCACTTCGATGAACACTGAAGCTTTCTTT	CASTSMNTEAFF	12	NA	NA	TRBV28	TRBJ1-1
TGTGCCAGCAGTGATCACGGCAGGGGCCCCTCTGGAAACACCATATATTTT	CASSDHGRGPSGNTIYF	17	NA	NA	TRBV25-1	TRBJ1-3
TGTGCCTGGAGTTTGGACACGAAGAGCTCTGGAAACACCATATATTTT	CAWSLDTKSSGNTIYF	16	NA	NA	TRBV30	TRBJ1-3
TGTGCCATCAGGAGAGGACTAGCCTCCTACAATGAGCAGTTCTTC	CAIRRGLASYNEQFF	15	NA	TRBD2	TRBV10-3	TRBJ2-1
TGTGCCAACAGTGAGGGACTAGCGGGACAGCAGTACTTC	CANSEGLAGQQYF	13	once	TRBD2	TRBV27	TRBJ2-7
TGTGCCAGCAGTAACATCGACATTGACTCCTACAATGAGCAGTTCTTC	CASSNIDIDSYNEQFF	16	NA	NA	TRBV2	TRBJ2-1
TGTGCCAGCAGTTACCGTTCCACAGGCGATGAGCAGTTCTTC	CASSYRSTGDEQFF	14	NA	NA	TRBV6-5	TRBJ2-1
TGTGCCTGTACCTTGACAGGGGATGAGGGTTCACCCCTCCACTTT	CACTLTGDEGSPLHF	15	NA	TRBD1	TRBV6-6	TRBJ1-6
TGTGCCAGCAACGCCGGGACAGGGCATAGTCCTCTCCACTTT	CASNAGTGHSPLHF	14	NA	TRBD1	TRBV6-5	TRBJ1-6